This T cell receptor beta chain was recorded in a study of blood T cell repertoires in COVID-19. Study-wide background: COVID-19 samples, acute and convalescent, were from the United States, Italy and Spain.

Germline values: CDR1 SNHLY, CDR2 FYNNEI. The CDR3 runs 16 residues. J was trimmed by 1 base and V by 10 bases; bases with no gene match: 13. Produced via immunoSEQ multiplex PCR; TCRdb's table is partial and in-frame only. Seen here are about 140,000 clones, about 82% observed once, and the top ten hold approximately 4.5%. The sequence was obtained from a woman of 80 years or more with active or convalescent COVID-19. The rearrangement uses TRBV2 and TRBJ2-3; 8 positions agree with TRBD2. The sequenced sample was peripheral blood. This chain's CDR3 is CAIMGGLSGGTDTQYF. CDR3 sequence (DNA): TGTGCCATCATGGGGGGCCTTAGCGGGGGCACAGATACGCAGTATTTT.